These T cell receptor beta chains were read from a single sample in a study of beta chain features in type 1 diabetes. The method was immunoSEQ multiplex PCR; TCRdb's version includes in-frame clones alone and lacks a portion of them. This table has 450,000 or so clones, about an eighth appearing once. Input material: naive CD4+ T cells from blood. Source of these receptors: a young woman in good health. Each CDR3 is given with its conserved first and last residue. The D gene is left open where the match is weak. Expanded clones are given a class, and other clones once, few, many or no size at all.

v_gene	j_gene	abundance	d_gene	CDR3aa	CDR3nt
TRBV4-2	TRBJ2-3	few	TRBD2	CASSHPGLGRTTDTQYF	TGTGCCAGCAGCCATCCGGGACTAGGGAGGACCACGGATACGCAGTATTTT
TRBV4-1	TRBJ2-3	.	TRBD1	CASSHGTGGLGDTQYF	TGCGCCAGCAGCCACGGGACAGGGGGCTTGGGGGATACGCAGTATTTT
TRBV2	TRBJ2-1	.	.	CASTIRGSSYNEQFF	TGTGCCAGCACCATCCGGGGCAGCTCCTACAATGAGCAGTTCTTC
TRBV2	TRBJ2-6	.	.	CASKAGAGANVLTF	TGTGCCAGTAAAGCCGGTGCTGGGGCCAACGTCCTGACTTTC
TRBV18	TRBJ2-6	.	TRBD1	CASSPRGPGANVLTF	TGTGCCAGCTCACCGAGGGGGCCTGGGGCCAACGTCCTGACTTTC
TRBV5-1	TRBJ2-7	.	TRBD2	CASKGAGASYEQYF	TGCGCCAGCAAGGGAGCGGGAGCCTCCTACGAGCAGTACTTC
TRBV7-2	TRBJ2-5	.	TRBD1	CASSSGQGYQETQYF	TGTGCCAGCAGCTCTGGACAGGGCTATCAAGAGACCCAGTACTTC
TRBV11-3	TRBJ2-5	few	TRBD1	CASSSPGQRQETQYF	TGTGCCAGCAGCTCTCCGGGACAGAGGCAAGAGACCCAGTACTTC
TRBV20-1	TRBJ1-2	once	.	CSASGVGYTF	TGCAGTGCTAGCGGGGTCGGCTACACCTTC
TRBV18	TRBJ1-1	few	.	CASSPRQENTEAFF	TGTGCCAGCTCACCAAGGCAGGAGAACACTGAAGCTTTCTTT
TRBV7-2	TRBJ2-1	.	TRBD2	CASSSFGGVYNEQFF	TGTGCCAGCAGCTCGTTCGGGGGGGTCTACAATGAGCAGTTCTTC